One and the same sample provided the 9 T cell receptor beta chains below, sequenced in a study of metastatic and nonmetastatic thyroid tumors. Via MiXCR, TCRdb re-called the PCR reads. Among more than 6,000 clones, almost 30% were seen once, and the ten largest hold approximately 19%. Among the patients, none had received any treatment before thyroid surgery. The sample consisted of tumor tissue. The receptors originated from a female donor with papillary thyroid cancer or a benign thyroid nodule (not recorded which). Some clones in this sample may be carry-over from other donors' samples.

This clone was counted only a few times. J is TRBJ2-3 and V is TRBV6-2 or TRBV6-3; 7 bases map to TRBD2. Germline V lookup: CDR1 MNHEY, CDR2 SVGEGT. Trimming removed 5 bases from V and 9 bases from J; junction bases left unmatched: 14. The CDR3 runs to 15 residues. The chain's CDR3 is CASSKAGAPPGTQYF. As DNA, the CDR3 is TGTGCCAGCAGTAAGGCGGGAGCCCCCCCGGGGACGCAGTATTTT.

By share, this clone counts as medium-sized (0.01 to 0.1%). This rearrangement joins TRBV12-3 or TRBV12-4 to TRBJ1-1; possible D gene TRBD1, 5 bases. The V and J ends lost 2 bases and 1 base respectively, with 17 bases between them. This CDR3 contains 17 residues. The CDR3 reads CASSLMGQGRTNTEAFF. The CDR3 DNA reads as TGTGCCAGCAGTTTAATGGGGCAGGGAAGGACGAACACTGAAGCTTTCTTT.

This clone has a count of ten or more. The chain joins TRBV6-1 to TRBJ2-7, with 8 bases identical to TRBD1. The CDR3 covers 14 residues. Germline-derived CDR1 and CDR2 are MNHNS and SASEGT. V lost 8 bases, J lost 2 bases, and 8 bases stayed unmatched. CDR3 nucleotide sequence: TGTGCCAGCTCAAGGGACAGGAATACCTACGAGCAGTACTTC. This codes for CASSRDRNTYEQYF.

This clone came up a few times. V is TRBV6-1 and J is TRBJ1-2, with D perhaps matching TRBD1 (6 bases). CDR3 length equals 13 residues. With 6 bases removed from V and 5 bases from J, the gap between germline ends came to 13 bases. CDR1 is MNHNS and CDR2 is SASEGT in the germline V gene. In DNA form, the CDR3 reads TGTGCCAGCAGAGAGGGGGTTCAATATGGCTACACCTTC. Encoded protein: CASREGVQYGYTF.

V gene TRBV28 combines with J gene TRBJ1-1; D is unresolved. The CDR3 is 15 residues long. Germline V gene lookup returns CDR1 MDHEN and CDR2 SYDVKM. The V end lost 6 bases, the J end lost 1 base, and 15 bases lay between the germline ends. The CDR3 DNA reads as TGTGCCAGCAGCGTTACCTGGGAGTGGAACACTGAAGCTTTCTTT. The encoded protein is CASSVTWEWNTEAFF.

The CDR3 region is CASSLAARGSEAFF. The CDR3 region has the DNA TGTGCCAGCAGCTTAGCGGCCAGGGGATCTGAAGCTTTCTTT. This rearrangement joins TRBV7-2 to TRBJ1-1, with D possibly TRBD1 on 6 matching bases. Germline V gene sequence: CDR1 SGHTA, CDR2 FQGNSA. The ends were cut back, 0 bases at V and 6 bases at J, with 11 bases in the middle. The CDR3 is made up of 14 amino acids.

This clone is medium-sized. This chain connects TRBV5-1 to TRBJ2-7, with 13 bases matching TRBD2. The CDR3 is made up of 15 amino acids. J lost 0 bases, V lost 4 bases, and 1 base had no gene match. Per the germline V gene, CDR1 is SGHRS and CDR2 is YFSETQ. The CDR3 DNA sequence: TGCGCCAGCAGCCGGACTAGCGGGAGCTCCTACGAGCAGTACTTC. Translated, it gives CASSRTSGSSYEQYF.

This clone occurred many times. This rearrangement joins TRBV6-1 to TRBJ2-5; D could derive from TRBD1 or TRBD2 (5 bases each). The length of the CDR3 is 15 residues. With 3 bases removed from V and 1 base from J, the gap between germline ends came to 12 bases. Germline V gene sequence: CDR1 MNHNS, CDR2 SASEGT. The chain's CDR3 is CASSDGWGIQETQYF. CDR3 nucleotides: TGTGCCAGCAGTGATGGGTGGGGGATCCAAGAGACCCAGTACTTC.

As for this clone: Relative to the germline gene, one junction end is altered; a read error may explain this. This chain joins TRBV6-6 and TRBJ2-3; D may be TRBD1 or TRBD2 (5 bases each). The CDR3 is made up of 15 amino acids. Germline values: CDR1 MNHNY, CDR2 SVGAGI (reference sequence). CDR3 in DNA: TGTGCCAGCAGTCATCGAGGGACCAGCACAGGTACGCAGTATTTT. This gives the protein CASSHRGTSTGTQYF.